This T cell receptor beta chain originates from a study of T cell responses to AZD1222 COVID-19 vaccine. This CDR3 is built from 15 residues. Study-level findings and limits: Breadth and depth of Spike-specific TCRs rose after two AZD1222 doses. In a largely white British group with more females than males, clonal diversity was possibly underestimated.

Using immunoSEQ multiplex PCR, the repertoire was profiled, and TCRdb retains in-frame clones only, with some absent. The repertoire holds around 170,000 clones, with just over 90% as singletons. Notes on this clone: Its target is not known.

The receptor's source is an adult in good health. The V and J genes are TRBV21-1 and TRBJ2-7; the table's TRBD2 call for D was not verified on the DNA. TRBV21-1 is assigned pseudogene status. The specimen comprised peripheral blood, sampled on day 0 of AZD1222 vaccination. This CDR3 is CASSKVTSGSYEQYF. CDR3 coding DNA: TGTGCCAGCAGCAAAGTGACTAGCGGGAGCTACGAGCAGTACTTC.